This section outlines one T cell receptor (beta chain) sequence together with its context. Germline and junction disagree at one end, which may indicate a read error. These data belong to a study of T cell responses to AZD1222 COVID-19 vaccine. Overall study: Pooling was applied to second doses at about 4 or about 12 weeks.

The repertoire was sequenced with immunoSEQ multiplex PCR; TCRdb's copy has only in-frame clones and lacks some. Among around 190,000 clones listed, 88% were seen once. This TCR was sampled from an adult in good health. The sample here was peripheral blood, taken on day 0 of AZD1222 vaccination.

The CDR3 region has the DNA TGTGCCAGCAGACGGACTAGCTCCCACGAGCAGTACTTC. It yields the protein CASRRTSSHEQYF. The rearrangement uses TRBV28 and TRBJ2-7, with 8 positions matching TRBD2. CDR1 is MDHEN, CDR2 SYDVKM, per germline. The CDR3 has 13 amino acids.